Sequencing of this T cell receptor (delta chain) was carried out in a study of gamma-delta chains in newborns, infants, children. Study context: Microbial exposure reportedly drives polyclonal innate γδ T cell expansion after birth.

This CDR3 is built from 21 residues. V lost 3 bases and J lost 2; bases outside the gene matches: 12. Germline V gives CDR1 GEAIGNYY, CDR2 EKD. TCRdb re-processed the reads using CATT. The sample lists a few thousand delta-chain clones, over 5.5% occurring once. This clone came up a few times. A much larger clone lies one base from this, so it may be a read error. The same CDR3 is also encoded by other DNA sequences in this sample. The J gene is TRDJ3, the V gene TRDV2; 13 bases match TRDD3. The sequenced sample consisted of blood. This receptor was taken from a child who was a newborn, infant or young child, either healthy, febrile or measles-vaccinated (not recorded which). The CDR3 bases are TGTGCCTGTGACCCGGTACTGGGGGATACGCGGGTCGCCTGGGACACCCGACAGATGTTTTTC. Amino acid sequence: CACDPVLGDTRVAWDTRQMFF.